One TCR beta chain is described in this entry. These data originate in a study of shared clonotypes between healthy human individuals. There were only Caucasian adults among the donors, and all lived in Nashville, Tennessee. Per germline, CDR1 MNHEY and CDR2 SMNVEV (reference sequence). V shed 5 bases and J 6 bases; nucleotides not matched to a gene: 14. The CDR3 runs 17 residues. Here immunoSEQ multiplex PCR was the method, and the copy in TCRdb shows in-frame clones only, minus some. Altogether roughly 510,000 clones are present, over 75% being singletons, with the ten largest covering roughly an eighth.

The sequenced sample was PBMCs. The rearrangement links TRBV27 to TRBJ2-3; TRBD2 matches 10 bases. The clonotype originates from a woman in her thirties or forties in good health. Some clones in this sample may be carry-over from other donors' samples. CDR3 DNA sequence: TGTGCCAGCAGTGATTTTGGGCTAGCGGGAGTTGCGGATACGCAGTATTTT. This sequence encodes CASSDFGLAGVADTQYF.